This T cell receptor beta chain was sequenced for a study of beta chain features in type 1 diabetes. Of the isolated RNA, all was reverse transcribed, and so the sequenced material was expressed TCRB transcripts. Measured with immunoSEQ multiplex PCR; TCRdb has only the in-frame clones, and not every one. This sample has 100,000 to 150,000 clones; around 15% occur once, and the top ten carry roughly 2.5%. CD45RO/CCR7/CD25/CD127/CD95/CD27 separated CD4+ naive, central memory, regulatory and stem cell-like memory cells by sorting. Trimming took off 3 bases at V and 6 bases at J, with 10 bases between the two ends. CDR1 is SGDLS, CDR2 YYNGEE, per germline. The CDR3 loop spans 13 amino acids. Findings and caveats of the study: Junctions at VDJ sites from type 1 diabetes patients had fewer insertions and more deletions. The study found moderately but significantly shorter TCRB CDR3s in all four CD4+ subsets of Type 1 diabetes patients.

This clone was counted at least ten times. Its antigen is unidentified. This chain links TRBV9 with TRBJ2-1; D not certain. Sequenced: central memory CD4+ T cells from blood. The receptor's source is a man younger than 30 with type 1 diabetes. The CDR3: CASSGLRSNEQFF. The CDR3 DNA reads TGTGCCAGCAGCGGTTTGAGGTCCAATGAGCAGTTCTTC.